This T cell receptor (beta chain) appears in the sequencing data of a study of blood T cell repertoires in COVID-19. Study-level information: COVID-19 samples, acute and convalescent, were from the United States, Italy and Spain. Sources were T cells, B-cell-depleted T cells, or PBMCs; the material itself was cDNA or gDNA.

Source study methods: Amplification with reference gene primers provided the estimates of nucleated cell counts. Produced via immunoSEQ multiplex PCR; TCRdb's table is partial and in-frame only. The DNA gave D and trimming, while V, J and clone size come from that table. The sample has about 150,000 clones, approximately 82% seen once. The CDR3 covers 13 residues. The V end was cut by 3 bases, the J end by 3 bases, with 9 bases between. Germline CDR1 SGHTA, CDR2 FQGNSA. The sequenced material came from peripheral blood. The TCR originated in a woman aged 50 to 60 with acute or convalescent COVID-19. This rearrangement joins TRBV7-2 to TRBJ2-7; no clear D gene. The CDR3 bases are TGTGCCAGCAGCTTTGAGGATTACTACGAGCAGTACTTC. Amino acids: CASSFEDYYEQYF. The entire variable domain, with the rest obtained from reference TRBV7-2 and TRBJ2-7, is as follows: GAGVSQSPSNKVTEKGKDVELRCDPISGHTALYWYRQSLGQGLEFLIYFQGNSAPDKSGLPSDRFSAERTGGSVSTLTIQRTQQEDSAVYLCASSFEDYYEQYFGPGTRLTVT.